The source of this T cell receptor beta chain is a study of T cell responses to AZD1222 COVID-19 vaccine. The wider study: Researchers grouped second doses given at about 4 or about 12 weeks into one pool.

A word on this clone: The antigen remains unidentified.

Repertoires were generated with immunoSEQ multiplex PCR, while TCRdb's copy carries only in-frame clones and drops some. The repertoire holds approximately 92,000 clones, with around 93% as singletons. General study findings and limits: Vaccine-related CD4 TCRs covered spike, predominating at 160-218 and 743-854. Reportedly, nearly half the spike-specific TCRs target unmutated variant regions.

This clonotype was obtained from an adult in good health. The input for sequencing was peripheral blood, taken on day 0 of AZD1222 vaccination.

For the CDR3, the DNA is TGCGCCAGCAGCGAAGCGGGAGGCAGAGGAGATACGCAGTATTTT. Its translation is CASSEAGGRGDTQYF. The chain employs TRBV5-1 and TRBJ2-3; 9 bases align to TRBD2. Germline V lookup: CDR1 SGHRS, CDR2 YFSETQ. The CDR3 length is 15 residues. V trimming: 4 bases; J trimming: 5 bases; junction bases outside the gene matches: 8. The variable domain in full, completed from reference TRBV5-1 and TRBJ2-3, reads KAGVTQTPRYLIKTRGQQVTLSCSPISGHRSVSWYQQTPGQGLQFLFEYFSETQRNKGNFPGRFSGRQFSNSRSEMNVSTLELGDSALYLCASSEAGGRGDTQYFGPGTRLTVL.